This passage covers 30 T cell receptor beta chains from one sample sequenced in a study of CXCR3-negative and CXCR3-positive naive CD8 T cells. Study findings and constraints: Researchers report that CXCR3-positive naive cells carry more hydrophobic TRB CDR3s than CXCR3-negative naive cells.

Their specific antigens are unknown. With UMI labels, 5' RACE was used to prepare the TRB cDNA libraries. TCRdb derives one entry per CDR3 protein from the 5' RACE reads, leaving out DNA. Recorded for this sample: some 130,000 distinct CDR3 sequences. The source material was naive CXCR3+ CD8+ T cells from blood. Stated subset: CD45RO-CCR7+CD27+CD95- naive CD8+ T cells expressing CXCR3 (TNR3+). These receptors came from a human donor in good health. Some clones in this sample may be carry-over from other donors' samples.

The CDR3 sequence is CASSETSSGGYTF. The chain joins TRBV7-2 to TRBJ1-2. Germline V CDR1 and CDR2: SGHTA, FQGNSA. The CDR3 contains 13 residues.

The V and J genes are TRBV5-6 and TRBJ1-1; TCRdb reports TRBD1, a call that lacks DNA to check it against. Germline CDR1 reads SGHDT; CDR2 reads YYEEEE. This CDR3 region has 14 residues. CDR3: CASSGGGQGTEAFF.

The genes are TRBV7-9 and TRBJ2-7. Germline CDR1 is SEHNR and CDR2 is FQNEAQ (reference sequence). The CDR3 contains 11 residues. The CDR3: CASSVDYEQYF.

CDR3 sequence reads: CASSPGVGLASYEQYF. V usage is TRBV7-8 and J usage is TRBJ2-7; TCRdb picks TRBD2, but there is no DNA to check that call. This CDR3 is built from 16 residues. Germline CDR1 reads SGHVS; CDR2 reads FQNEAQ.

V and J are TRBV29-1 and TRBJ2-2; as DNA is missing, the TRBD2 call by TCRdb cannot be tested. Germline V lookup: CDR1 SQVTM, CDR2 ANQGSEA. This CDR3 comprises 14 residues. The CDR3 protein is CSARLAKNTGELFF.

V gene TRBV10-3 combines with J gene TRBJ2-2. This CDR3 has 13 amino acids. Per the germline V gene, CDR1 is ENHRY and CDR2 is SYGVKD. The CDR3 loop is CASRSPGDGELFF.

This chain links TRBV29-1 with TRBJ2-7; TCRdb lists TRBD1, though no DNA is available to test this call. The V gene's germline CDR1 is SQVTM and CDR2 ANQGSEA. This CDR3 has 13 amino acids. The CDR3 here is CSVTLRTDYEQYF.

The chain joins TRBV4-3 to TRBJ1-2. The CDR3 contains 16 residues. The germline V gene has CDR1 LGHNA and CDR2 YSLEER. CDR3 loop: CASSQERERDYVGYTF.

The gene calls are TRBV7-9 and TRBJ2-1. CDR3 size: 13 residues. Germline V lookup: CDR1 SEHNR, CDR2 FQNEAQ (reference sequence). The CDR3 loop reads CASASATGIEQFF.

The gene calls are TRBV13 and TRBJ2-1. CDR3 length equals 13 residues. In germline, CDR1 is PRHDT, CDR2 FYEKMQ (reference sequence). The CDR3 region is CASSPVSYNEQFF.

The chain recombines TRBV20-1 with TRBJ2-4; TCRdb's D gene call, TRBD2, goes unchecked for lack of DNA. The CDR3 has 13 amino acids. Per the germline V gene, CDR1 is DFQATT and CDR2 is SNEGSKA (reference sequence). CDR3: CSAPRVSGNIQYF.

The chain couples TRBV9 to TRBJ2-1; with no DNA, the TCRdb D assignment of TRBD1 cannot be verified. CDR3 length: 14 amino acids. Germline-derived CDR1 and CDR2 are SGDLS and YYNGEE. The CDR3 loop is CASSLGGDSNEQFF. Full variable domain (remainder filled in from reference TRBV9 and TRBJ2-1): DSGVTQTPKHLITATGQRVTLRCSPRSGDLSVYWYQQSLDQGLQFLIQYYNGEERAKGNILERFSAQQFPDLHSELNLSSLELGDSALYFCASSLGGDSNEQFFGPGTRLTVL.

This chain joins TRBV7-9 and TRBJ1-2; TCRdb's assignment of TRBD1 cannot be checked, as there is no DNA. Germline assignment: CDR1 SEHNR and CDR2 FQNEAQ (reference sequence). The CDR3 loop spans 13 amino acids. CDR3: CASSYGQSYGYTF.

V is TRBV15 and J is TRBJ1-2; TCRdb designates TRBD1, a call that cannot be tested without DNA. Germline-derived CDR1 and CDR2 are LNHNV and YYDKDF (reference sequence). The CDR3 extends over 14 amino acids. This CDR3 reads CATSPRDRAYGYTF.

The chain joins TRBV29-1 to TRBJ2-5; without DNA, the TCRdb call of TRBD2 cannot be checked. CDR1 is SQVTM and CDR2 is ANQGSEA in the germline V gene. The length of the CDR3 is 16 residues. This CDR3 is CSVEASLAGGQETQYF.

The rearrangement uses TRBV4-1 and TRBJ2-1. The CDR3 covers 16 residues. Germline CDR1 reads MGHRA; CDR2 reads YSYEKL. CDR3 loop: CASRPTSKSSYNEQFF.

The chain has TRBV27 and TRBJ1-2; lacking DNA, the TRBD1 call made by TCRdb goes unchecked. The CDR3 has 16 amino acids. Germline assignment: CDR1 MNHEY and CDR2 SMNVEV (reference sequence). The CDR3 sequence: CASSRQGYEDDYGYTF.

The V gene is TRBV7-9, the J gene TRBJ1-1; TCRdb selects TRBD1, and the lack of DNA leaves this call unchecked. This CDR3 has 14 residues. CDR1 is SEHNR and CDR2 is FQNEAQ in the germline V gene (reference sequence). The chain's CDR3 is CASSPLTGGTEAFF.

The chain is built from TRBV7-2 and TRBJ2-7; the D call from TCRdb, TRBD1, cannot be confirmed without DNA. CDR1 and CDR2 from the germline V gene are SGHTA and FQGNSA. This CDR3 has 18 residues. CDR3 residues: CASSSTGTGVMTSYEQYF.

The rearrangement uses TRBV20-1 and TRBJ1-1; without DNA, the TCRdb call of TRBD1 cannot be checked. Germline lookup yields CDR1 DFQATT and CDR2 SNEGSKA (reference sequence). CDR3 length: 13 amino acids. This chain's CDR3 is CSARGTGETEAFF.

This rearrangement joins TRBV27 to TRBJ2-3. CDR1 is MNHEY and CDR2 is SMNVEV in the germline V gene (reference sequence). CDR3 length equals 15 residues. The CDR3 here is CASSSTHTSTDTQYF.

V gene TRBV20-1 combines with J gene TRBJ2-3; TCRdb selects TRBD1, and the lack of DNA leaves this call unchecked. The CDR3 sequence is 16 residues long. The V gene's germline CDR1 is DFQATT and CDR2 SNEGSKA (reference sequence). CDR3 protein: CSAPFKQGLHKDTQYF.

The chain combines TRBV20-1 with TRBJ2-1; the TRBD1 assignment by TCRdb is unverifiable without DNA. This CDR3 is built from 15 residues. In germline, CDR1 is DFQATT, CDR2 SNEGSKA (reference sequence). This CDR3 reads CSAGIGGSPRNEQFF.

The rearrangement uses TRBV29-1 and TRBJ2-7; checking the TCRdb D call of TRBD1 is not possible without DNA. The V gene's germline CDR1 is SQVTM and CDR2 ANQGSEA. The CDR3 is 13 residues long. The CDR3 spells CSVGVVGANEQYF.

V gene TRBV7-9 combines with J gene TRBJ1-2. From germline, CDR1 is SEHNR and CDR2 FQNEAQ (reference sequence). This CDR3 contains 12 residues. This chain's CDR3 is CASSSGNYGYTF.

This chain uses TRBV29-1 with TRBJ1-1; with no DNA, the TCRdb D assignment of TRBD1 cannot be verified. CDR3 size: 12 residues. CDR1 SQVTM and CDR2 ANQGSEA come from the germline V gene. The CDR3 loop reads CSVATDKTEAFF.

The chain employs TRBV3-1 and TRBJ2-1; the TRBD2 assignment by TCRdb is unverifiable without DNA. This CDR3 has 17 residues. Per the germline V gene, CDR1 is LGHDT and CDR2 is YNNKEL (reference sequence). The CDR3 loop reads CASSQGWGPTSYNEQFF.

This chain uses TRBV12-3 or TRBV12-4 with TRBJ2-5; TCRdb's D call, TRBD2, is unchecked because there is no DNA. The CDR3 contains 15 residues. Here the CDR3 reads CASSPRALFQETQYF.

The chain couples TRBV15 to TRBJ1-2; the TRBD1 assignment by TCRdb is unverifiable without DNA. Looked up from germline, CDR1 is LNHNV and CDR2 is YYDKDF (reference sequence). The CDR3 runs 16 residues. CDR3 loop: CATNEPTGNLPYGYTF.

This rearrangement joins TRBV30 to TRBJ2-5; as DNA is missing, the TRBD1 call by TCRdb cannot be tested. The CDR3 consists of 15 residues. Germline loops: CDR1 GTSNPN, CDR2 SVGIG (reference sequence). This CDR3 is CAWSAARGTGETQYF.